The subject of this entry is one T cell receptor beta chain. These data belong to a study of blood T cell repertoires in COVID-19. Some clones are missing from TCRdb's copy, which holds only in-frame ones; the method was immunoSEQ multiplex PCR. The data show 100,000 or so clones, with approximately 86% seen just once and roughly 4.7% held by the top ten. Losses at the gene ends were 3 bases for V and 0 bases for J; bases not matched to a gene: 14. Germline CDR1 SNHLY, CDR2 FYNNEI. There are 19 residues in the CDR3. Sequenced material: peripheral blood. The rearrangement joins TRBV2 to TRBJ2-1, with TRBD2 identical over 7 bases. This receptor was obtained from a human donor in a cohort sampled during active COVID-19. As DNA, the CDR3 is TGTGCCAGCAGTGAGACTAGCCCCACCATGGTAAGCTCCTACAATGAGCAGTTCTTC. As protein: CASSETSPTMVSSYNEQFF. Variable domain in full (rest from reference TRBV2 and TRBJ2-1): EPEVTQTPSHQVTQMGQEVILRCVPISNHLYFYWYRQILGQKVEFLVSFYNNEISEKSEIFDDQFSVERPDGSNFTLKIRSTKLEDSAMYFCASSETSPTMVSSYNEQFFGPGTRLTVL.